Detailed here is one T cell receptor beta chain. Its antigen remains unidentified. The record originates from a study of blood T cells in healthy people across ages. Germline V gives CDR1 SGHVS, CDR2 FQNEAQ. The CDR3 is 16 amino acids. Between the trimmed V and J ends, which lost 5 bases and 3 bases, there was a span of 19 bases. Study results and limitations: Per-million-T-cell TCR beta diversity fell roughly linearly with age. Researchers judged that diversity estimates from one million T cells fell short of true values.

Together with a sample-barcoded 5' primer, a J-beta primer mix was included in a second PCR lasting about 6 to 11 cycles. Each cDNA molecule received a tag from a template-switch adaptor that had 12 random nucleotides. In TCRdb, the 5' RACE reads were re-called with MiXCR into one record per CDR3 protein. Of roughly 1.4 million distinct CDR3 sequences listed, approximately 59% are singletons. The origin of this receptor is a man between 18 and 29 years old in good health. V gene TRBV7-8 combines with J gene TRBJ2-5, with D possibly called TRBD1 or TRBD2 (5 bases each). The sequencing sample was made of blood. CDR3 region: CASSQVGRDAKETQYF. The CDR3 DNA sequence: TGTGCCAGCAGCCAAGTTGGCAGGGACGCTAAAGAGACCCAGTACTTC.